This entry is about one TCR beta chain. The antigen it binds to is not known. No clone much larger than this one lies a single base away; base qualities are absent. The entry originates in a study of cytomegalovirus exposure and HLA in healthy donors (dated by TCRdb to the late 2010s). For the wider study: In an earlier analysis of approximately 500 of the donors, 276 Gb of sequence data and approximately 100 million unique TCR beta sequences from about 179 million T cells were reported. An early release that covered approximately 600 HLA-typed donors contained approximately 300 gigabases of sequencing data and 75 million to 100 million unique TCR sequences. The genetic ancestry cluster associated with self-reported Caucasian donors included 65% to 90% of the roughly 400 genotyped donors. The study was designed to test whether signatures of past pathogen exposure could be identified by cataloging public T cell receptors. The T cell repertoires of 666 subjects were profiled by immunosequencing and related to cytomegalovirus serostatus. A separate validation cohort of roughly 110 different subjects was used in addition to the roughly 700-subject first cohort. High-throughput TCR immunosequencing, statistical association of individual TCRs with disease status, and machine learning were combined to predict cytomegalovirus infection status. A later analysis re-analyzed previously published TCR beta repertoires from several hundred donors and added high-resolution HLA genotyping to study TCR occurrence patterns. The later analysis used no new phenotypic data to find candidate immune exposures, relying instead on TCR beta sequences and their occurrence across donors. To decide whether each TCR beta V gene segment behaved as functional or pseudogenic, an earlier analysis of several hundred of the donors relied on high-throughput TCR beta sequencing. Alongside the repertoire data, information on donor age, sex, ethnicity and CMV serostatus was compiled. A later genetic analysis used genome-wide SNP genotypes for about 65% of the roughly 700 donors, treating that subset as a discovery cohort. All discovery cohort repertoires had been generated using a single sequencing platform. Both class I and class II loci were covered by HLA typing, at four-digit resolution. Typing coverage varied by locus: roughly 629-640 donors for A, B, C, DRB1 and DQB1; approximately 500 for DQA1; approximately 610 for DPA1; fewer than 480 for DPB1. Four or five DR-DQ haplotypes were handled as single units for association and clustering because linkage in the cohort was strong. Among several hundred genotyped donors of the cohort, an average of approximately 220,000 unique TCR beta nucleotide sequences was sequenced per donor, of which 15% to 20% were non-productive.

Overall study results and their limits: In an earlier analysis of fewer than 700 of the donors, most TCR beta V segments appeared in productive rearrangements about 90% or about 30% of the time, broadly matching IMGT annotations. In vitro tests confirmed that a few of the cytomegalovirus-associated TCR beta chains recognize cytomegalovirus antigens. The classifier was reported to diagnose cytomegalovirus status with high specificity and sensitivity in both the original and validation cohorts. According to a later analysis, most CMV-associated TCR beta chains appeared to be HLA-restricted, and the HLA associations seemed to be driven largely by CMV exposure. A group of highly shared sequence variants was considered likely to be a technical artifact of the sequencing pipeline. A later genetic analysis associated a missense DCLRE1C variant with V-gene and J-gene trimming of TCR beta chains, and an independent cohort replicated the association. According to a later analysis, parvovirus B19, influenza, CMV and Epstein-Barr virus appeared linked to several top co-occurrence clusters. Compared with the roughly 670-donor mean, donors in an Asian-associated ancestry cluster had fewer N-insertions in productive TCRs, according to a later genetic analysis. Because HLA typing was missing for some donors at each locus, association tests included only the typed subset. A further reported finding was that TCR beta sequences accurately predicted the HLA-A and HLA-B alleles for most subjects in the first cohort. Sequencing depth was assumed to be roughly uniform across donors in the presence/absence analyses, though that assumption may not hold. Strong co-occurrence of HLA alleles, especially DR and DQ, made assigning TCR associations to individual alleles difficult. In a later analysis, HLA-associated TCR beta chains were found to be more clonally expanded and to have lower generation probabilities than equally common non-associated chains. The only immune exposure information available for the cohort was CMV serostatus. Because counts were too low, approximately 18 rarely observed V segments, including chromosome 9 orphons, were excluded from the earlier analysis of about 500 of the donors. Linkage disequilibrium might explain the correlated functional status among segregating V segments, but an unknown experimental factor could not be ruled out. The cohort was sequenced for TCR beta chains only, and without alpha or paired-chain data the features that could be detected were limited. In the study, 150 to 200 TCR beta chains were listed as associated with cytomegalovirus. The authors suggested that the approach could potentially be generalized to other disease states and immunological phenotypes. Most TCR sequences were observed very rarely across donors, whereas some public TCRs were present in many individuals. In a later analysis, the rate of TCR association differed among HLA loci, with DRB1 alleles having the most associated TCRs and HLA-C alleles having the fewest. Because the 87-base-pair reads could not distinguish some IMGT-functional V segments, including TRBV6-2 and TRBV6-3, those segments were excluded. In a later analysis, over 15,000 TCR beta sequences were associated with specific HLA alleles at a false discovery rate of 0.05.

Libraries were prepared through the immunoSEQ multiplex PCR assay. For the multiplex PCR, a mixture combining 60 forward primers for TCR Vbeta segments and 13 reverse primers for TCR Jbeta segments was used. The CDR3 region of rearranged TCR beta genes was amplified from genomic DNA with a multiplex PCR assay. The Illumina HiSeq System was used to sequence the amplified TCR beta libraries as 87-base-pair reads. The study's own analysis went as follows. In a later analysis, 80 million or so unique TCR beta chains were counted across the 500 to 700 repertoires, and roughly 11 million of these chains were shared by at least two donors. To remove PCR and sequencing errors, raw reads were error-corrected and collapsed into unique sequences using a nearest-neighbor algorithm that merged closely related sequences. CDR3 sequences were aligned to IMGT reference sequences to assign V, D and J gene segments. For a sequence to be retained, a match of at least six nucleotides was required to both a V gene segment and a J gene segment. A rearrangement counted as productive if the CDR3 had no stop codons and remained in frame with V and J, and every other rearrangement counted as non-productive. CDR3 was defined according to IMGT convention as the region running from the second conserved V-encoded cysteine to the conserved J-encoded phenylalanine. The earlier analysis of 500 to 750 of the donors excluded any sequence lacking an unambiguous match to a single V gene segment. In an earlier analysis of 587 of the donors, a V segment was called functional when productive rearrangements were above 56.7%, and segregating when the standard deviation between donors exceeded 5%. A statistical classification framework was built to diagnose cytomegalovirus status from the catalog of TCR beta chain sequences. In a later analysis, TCR nucleotide sequences were compared against IMGT/GENE-DB human TR gene sequences so that V and J genes could be assigned. Using the TCRdist pipeline, a later analysis assigned CDR3 sequences along with most-parsimonious VDJ recombination scenarios. In a later analysis, each TCR beta chain was defined by its CDR3 amino acid sequence together with its V-gene family, and reads lacking a unique V-gene family were excluded. To address suspected cross-contamination and a sequencing artifact, a later analysis removed 592 highly shared, low-generation-probability nucleotide sequences. In a later analysis, a clonal expansion index was calculated for each public chain from normalized within-repertoire ranks of inferred template counts. In a later analysis, generation probabilities were computed using a VDJ recombination model fitted to out-of-frame rearrangements, and the results were checked against IGoR. A later analysis scored TCR-TCR, TCR-HLA and TCR-CMV co-occurrence with hypergeometric tests, applying a repertoire-size bias correction to TCR pairs. False discovery rates were estimated in a later analysis by permuting HLA or CMV assignments 20 times. In a later analysis, co-occurring TCRs were grouped using DBSCAN, and TCRdist sequence similarity was added for clustering within HLA-allele-positive subsets. Repertoires with fewer than 30,000 or more than 120,000 public chains, plus five repertoires with anomalous nucleotide sharing, were excluded from co-occurrence clustering. The source is immuneACCESS, and TCRdb retained only in-frame sequences with V and J called. Part of the clones is not carried over; for the studies checked, unresolved V genes explain less than half of this, and the remainder is unexplained. V, J and clone size derive from that table, while D and trimming were established from the DNA sequence. This sample comprises roughly 220,000 clones, about 77% of them detected only once. The ten largest clones capture 1.8% of the sample.

The cohort comprised several hundred healthy bone marrow donors. All cohort members were sampled while nominally healthy, although unrecorded immune exposures were likely present. The donor tested CMV seronegative, placing the donor among the roughly 340 seronegative members of the cohort. Each donor provided a peripheral blood sample, and peripheral blood mononuclear cells were used for TCR beta sequencing. Genomic DNA extraction from the blood cell samples was performed with the Qiagen DNeasy Blood Extraction Kit. Trimming leaves V shorter by 5 bases and J shorter by 2 bases, with the junction holding 3 bases beyond the gene matches. Via the germline V gene (reference sequence), CDR1 is GTSNPN and CDR2 SVGIG. The CDR3 has 14 amino acids, counting the end cysteine and phenylalanine. Only the CDR3 DNA is retained, 42 bases long and in frame from the first base.

Sample: PBMCs. The sequence came from a woman between 25 and 40 years old in good health and CMV-seronegative. This receptor chain uses TRBV30 and TRBJ1-4, with 9 central nucleotides matching TRBD1. The CDR3 loop reads CAWGQGTTNEKLFF. The DNA sequence is TGTGCCTGGGGACAGGGGACCACTAATGAAAAACTGTTTTTT.